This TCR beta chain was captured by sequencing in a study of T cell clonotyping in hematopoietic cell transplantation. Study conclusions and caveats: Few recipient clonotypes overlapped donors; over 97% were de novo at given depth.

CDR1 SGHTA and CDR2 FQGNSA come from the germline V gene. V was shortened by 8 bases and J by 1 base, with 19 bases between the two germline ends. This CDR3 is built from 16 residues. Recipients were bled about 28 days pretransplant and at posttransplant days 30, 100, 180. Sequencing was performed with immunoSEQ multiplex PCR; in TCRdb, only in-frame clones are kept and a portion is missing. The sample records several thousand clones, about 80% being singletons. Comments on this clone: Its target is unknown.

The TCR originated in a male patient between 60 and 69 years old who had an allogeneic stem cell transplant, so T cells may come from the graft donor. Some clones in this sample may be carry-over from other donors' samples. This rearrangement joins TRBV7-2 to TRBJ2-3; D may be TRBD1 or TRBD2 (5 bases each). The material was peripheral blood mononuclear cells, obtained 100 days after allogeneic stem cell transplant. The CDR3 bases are TGTGCCAGCGAAATTAGCATCGGGGCGCGCACAGATACGCAGTATTTT. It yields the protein CASEISIGARTDTQYF.